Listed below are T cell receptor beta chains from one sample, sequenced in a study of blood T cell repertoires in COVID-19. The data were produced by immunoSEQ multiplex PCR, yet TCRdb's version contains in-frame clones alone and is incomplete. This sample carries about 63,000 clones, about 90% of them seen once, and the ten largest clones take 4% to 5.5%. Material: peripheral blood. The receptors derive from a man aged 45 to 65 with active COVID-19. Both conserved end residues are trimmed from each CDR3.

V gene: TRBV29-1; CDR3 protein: SFRISQETQY
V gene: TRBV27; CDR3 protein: ASTTTSGSSTDTQY
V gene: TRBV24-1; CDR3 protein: ATSVLTGFNSPLH
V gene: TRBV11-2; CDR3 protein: ASRRGEEGRSPLH
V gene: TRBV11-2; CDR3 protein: ASSPPGQGGEKLF
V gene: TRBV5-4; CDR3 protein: ASSLTATSGSPGQY
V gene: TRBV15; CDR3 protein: ATSRAVATNTGELF
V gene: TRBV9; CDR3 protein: ASSVGSLAASYEQY
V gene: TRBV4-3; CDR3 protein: ASSQGQGLNTEAF
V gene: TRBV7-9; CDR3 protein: ASSPHAGVNTGELF
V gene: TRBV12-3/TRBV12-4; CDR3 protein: ASSSRDTGELF
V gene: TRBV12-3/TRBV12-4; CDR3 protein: ASSLWDRPEQY
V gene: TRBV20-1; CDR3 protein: SASRSGSRDTQY
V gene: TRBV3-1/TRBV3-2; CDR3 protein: ASSPRDRGVNTEAF
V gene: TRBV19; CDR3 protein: ASSMDLVRGAF
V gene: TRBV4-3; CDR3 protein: ASSQDLNSPLH
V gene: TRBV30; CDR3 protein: AWSRTGIVSYEQY
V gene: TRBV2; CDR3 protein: ASSESRGSGGTYNEQF
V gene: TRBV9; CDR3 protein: ASSVQGDRHTDTQY
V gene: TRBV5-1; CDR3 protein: ASSQLAGASETQY
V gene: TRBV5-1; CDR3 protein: ASSFRQGPLNTGELF
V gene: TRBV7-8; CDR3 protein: ASSLVVAYEQY
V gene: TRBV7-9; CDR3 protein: ASSLTPGGSNQPQH
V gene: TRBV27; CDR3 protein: ASSLIRGQGAHEQY
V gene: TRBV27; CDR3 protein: ASSYDWTGYQDGYT
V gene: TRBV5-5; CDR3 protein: ASSLSSGRYNSPLH
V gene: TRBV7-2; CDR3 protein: ASSSGNSFTDTQY
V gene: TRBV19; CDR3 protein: ASSPQGWDNQPQH
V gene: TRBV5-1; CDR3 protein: ASSLGGGELF
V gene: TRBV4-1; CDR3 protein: ASSQPTSGSTGELF
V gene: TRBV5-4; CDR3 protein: ASSSGTGTSGNTIY
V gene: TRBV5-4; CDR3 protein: ASSLTGGTEAF
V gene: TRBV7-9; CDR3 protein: ASSYSTRPAVDEQF
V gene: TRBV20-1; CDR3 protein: SAITDGEQY
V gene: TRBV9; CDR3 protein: ASSVEQQWSEQF
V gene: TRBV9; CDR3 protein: ASSVGLAGGGDTQY
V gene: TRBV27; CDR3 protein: ASSSAGGSGQPQH